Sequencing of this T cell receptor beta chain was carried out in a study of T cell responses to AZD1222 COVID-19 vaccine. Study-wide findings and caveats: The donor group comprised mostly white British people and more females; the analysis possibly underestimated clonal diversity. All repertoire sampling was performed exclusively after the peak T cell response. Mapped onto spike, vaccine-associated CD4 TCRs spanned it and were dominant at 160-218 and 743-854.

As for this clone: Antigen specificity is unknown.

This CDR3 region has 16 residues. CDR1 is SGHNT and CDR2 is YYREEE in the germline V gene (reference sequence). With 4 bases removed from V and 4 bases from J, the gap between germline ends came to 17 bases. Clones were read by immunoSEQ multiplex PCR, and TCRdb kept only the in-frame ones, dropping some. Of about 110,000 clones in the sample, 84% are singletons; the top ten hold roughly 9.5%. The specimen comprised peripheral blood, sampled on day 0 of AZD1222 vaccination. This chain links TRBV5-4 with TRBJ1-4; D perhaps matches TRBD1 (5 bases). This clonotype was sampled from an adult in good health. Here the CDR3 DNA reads TGTGCCAGCAGCCCTGCTGGGGCAGGTAATAATGAAAAACTGTTTTTT. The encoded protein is CASSPAGAGNNEKLFF.